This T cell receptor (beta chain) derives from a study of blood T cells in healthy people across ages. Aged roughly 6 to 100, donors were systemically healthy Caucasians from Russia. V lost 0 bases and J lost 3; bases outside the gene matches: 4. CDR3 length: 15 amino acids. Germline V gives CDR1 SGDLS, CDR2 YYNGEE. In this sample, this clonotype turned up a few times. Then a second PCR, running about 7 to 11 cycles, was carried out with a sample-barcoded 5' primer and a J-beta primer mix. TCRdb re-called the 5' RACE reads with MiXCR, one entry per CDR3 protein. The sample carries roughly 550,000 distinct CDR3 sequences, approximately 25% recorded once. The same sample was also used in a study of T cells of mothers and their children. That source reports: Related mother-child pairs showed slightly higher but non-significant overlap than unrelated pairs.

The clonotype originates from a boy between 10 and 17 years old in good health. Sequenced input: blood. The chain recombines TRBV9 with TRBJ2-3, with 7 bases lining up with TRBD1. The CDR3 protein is CASSVGEGATDTQYF. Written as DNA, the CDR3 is TGTGCCAGCAGCGTAGGTGAGGGGGCGACAGATACGCAGTATTTT.